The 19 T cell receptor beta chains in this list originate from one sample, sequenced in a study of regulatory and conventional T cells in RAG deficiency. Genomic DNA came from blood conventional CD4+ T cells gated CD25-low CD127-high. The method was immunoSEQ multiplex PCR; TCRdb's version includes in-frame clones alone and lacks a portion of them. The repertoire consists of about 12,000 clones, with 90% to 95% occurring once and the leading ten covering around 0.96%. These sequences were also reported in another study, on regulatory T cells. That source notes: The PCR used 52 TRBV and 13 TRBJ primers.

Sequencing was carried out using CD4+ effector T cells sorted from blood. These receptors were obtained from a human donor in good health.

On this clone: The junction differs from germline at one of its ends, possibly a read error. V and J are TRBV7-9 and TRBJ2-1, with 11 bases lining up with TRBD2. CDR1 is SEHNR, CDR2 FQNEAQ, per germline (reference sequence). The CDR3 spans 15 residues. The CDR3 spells CASSWRLAGSIQKVF. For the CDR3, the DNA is TGTGCCAGCAGCTGGCGACTAGCGGGAAGTATACAGAAGGTCTTC.

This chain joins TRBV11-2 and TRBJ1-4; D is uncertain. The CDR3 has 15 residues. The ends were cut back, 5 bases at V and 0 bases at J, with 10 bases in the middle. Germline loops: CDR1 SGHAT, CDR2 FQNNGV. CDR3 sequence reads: CASSKGPATNEKLFF. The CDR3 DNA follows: TGTGCCAGCAGCAAAGGCCCTGCAACTAATGAAAAACTGTTTTTT.

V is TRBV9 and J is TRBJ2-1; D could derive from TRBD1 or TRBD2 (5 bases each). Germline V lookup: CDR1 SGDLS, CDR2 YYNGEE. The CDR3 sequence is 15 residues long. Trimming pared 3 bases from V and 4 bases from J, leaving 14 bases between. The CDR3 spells CASSEGPNDYNEQFF. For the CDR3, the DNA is TGTGCCAGCAGCGAGGGACCAAACGATTACAATGAGCAGTTCTTC.

CDR3 sequence (DNA): TGTGCCAGCAGCTCTGTAGCGGGAGGACAGGTGGGTGAGCAGTTCTTC. This sequence encodes CASSSVAGGQVGEQFF. The chain uses TRBV5-4 and TRBJ2-1; 10 bases are a match to TRBD2. CDR1 SGHNT and CDR2 YYREEE come from the germline V gene (reference sequence). The CDR3 length is 16 residues. Unmatched junction bases numbered 12, after V lost 3 bases and J lost 9 bases.

The CDR3 loop reads CASRVGLAGELFF. The CDR3 DNA reads TGCGCCAGCAGAGTGGGGCTGGCCGGGGAGCTGTTTTTT. V gene TRBV10-2 combines with J gene TRBJ2-2, with D possibly TRBD1 on 5 matching bases. There are 13 residues in the CDR3. Per germline, CDR1 WSHSY and CDR2 SAAADI. Trimming cost V 6 bases and J 6 bases, with 11 bases left between them.

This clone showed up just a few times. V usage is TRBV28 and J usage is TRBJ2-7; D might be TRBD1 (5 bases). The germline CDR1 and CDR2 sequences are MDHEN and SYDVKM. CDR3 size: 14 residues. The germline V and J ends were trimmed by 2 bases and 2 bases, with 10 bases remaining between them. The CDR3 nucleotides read TGTGCCAGCAGTTTAGCAGGGCTCCCCTACGAGCAGTACTTC. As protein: CASSLAGLPYEQYF.

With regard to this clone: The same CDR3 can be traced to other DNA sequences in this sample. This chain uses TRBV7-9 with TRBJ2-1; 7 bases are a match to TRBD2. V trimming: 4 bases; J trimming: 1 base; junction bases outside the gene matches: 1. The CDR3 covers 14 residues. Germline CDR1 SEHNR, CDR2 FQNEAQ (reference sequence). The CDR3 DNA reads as TGTGCCAGCAGCTCGGGGGGATCCTACAATGAGCAGTTCTTC. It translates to CASSSGGSYNEQFF.

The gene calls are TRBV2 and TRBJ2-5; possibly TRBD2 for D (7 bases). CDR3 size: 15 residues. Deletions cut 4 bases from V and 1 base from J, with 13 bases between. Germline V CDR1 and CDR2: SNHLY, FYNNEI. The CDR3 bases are TGTGCCAGCAGTGGTGGAGGGGGGGCCCAAGAGACCCAGTACTTC. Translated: CASSGGGGAQETQYF. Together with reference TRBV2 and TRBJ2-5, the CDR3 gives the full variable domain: EPEVTQTPSHQVTQMGQEVILRCVPISNHLYFYWYRQILGQKVEFLVSFYNNEISEKSEIFDDQFSVERPDGSNFTLKIRSTKLEDSAMYFCASSGGGGAQETQYFGPGTRLLVL.

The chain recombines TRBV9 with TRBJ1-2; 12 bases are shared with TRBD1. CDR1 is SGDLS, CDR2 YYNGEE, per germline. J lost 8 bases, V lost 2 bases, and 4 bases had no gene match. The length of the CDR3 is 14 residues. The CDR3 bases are TGTGCCAGCAGCGTCGGGACAGGGGGCATCGGCTACACCTTC. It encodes CASSVGTGGIGYTF.

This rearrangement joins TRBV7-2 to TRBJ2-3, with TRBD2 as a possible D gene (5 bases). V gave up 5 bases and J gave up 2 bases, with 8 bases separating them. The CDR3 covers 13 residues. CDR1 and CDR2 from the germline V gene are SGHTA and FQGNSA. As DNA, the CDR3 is TGTGCCAGCAGCCGGACTTACACAGATACGCAGTATTTT. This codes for CASSRTYTDTQYF.

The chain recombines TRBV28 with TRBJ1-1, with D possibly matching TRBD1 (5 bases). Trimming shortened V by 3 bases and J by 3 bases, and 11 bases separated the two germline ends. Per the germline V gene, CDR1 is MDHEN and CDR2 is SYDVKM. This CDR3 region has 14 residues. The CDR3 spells CASSFRRVDTEAFF. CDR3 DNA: TGTGCCAGCAGTTTCCGCAGGGTCGACACTGAAGCTTTCTTT.

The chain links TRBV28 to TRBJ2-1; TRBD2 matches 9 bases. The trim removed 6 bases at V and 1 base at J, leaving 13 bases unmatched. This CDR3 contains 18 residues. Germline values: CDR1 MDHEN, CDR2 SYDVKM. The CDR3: CASSPLSGGRASYNEQFF. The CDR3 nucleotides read TGTGCCAGCAGCCCACTCTCGGGCGGGAGGGCGTCCTACAATGAGCAGTTCTTC. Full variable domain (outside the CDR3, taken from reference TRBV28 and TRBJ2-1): DVKVTQSSRYLVKRTGEKVFLECVQDMDHENMFWYRQDPGLGLRLIYFSYDVKMKEKGDIPEGYSVSREKKERFSLILESASTNQTSMYLCASSPLSGGRASYNEQFFGPGTRLTVL.

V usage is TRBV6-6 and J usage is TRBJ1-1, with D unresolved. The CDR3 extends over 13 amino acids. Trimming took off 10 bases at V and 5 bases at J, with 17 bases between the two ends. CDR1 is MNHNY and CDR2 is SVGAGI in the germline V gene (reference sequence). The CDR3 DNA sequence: TGTGCCACGGGAGGGCTGCGAGAAACTGAAGCTTTCTTT. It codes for CATGGLRETEAFF.

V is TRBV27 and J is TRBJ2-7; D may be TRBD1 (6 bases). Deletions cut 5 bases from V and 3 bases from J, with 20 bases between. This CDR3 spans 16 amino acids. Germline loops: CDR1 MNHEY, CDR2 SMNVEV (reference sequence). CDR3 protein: CASSLKGVSIFYEQYF. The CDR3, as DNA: TGTGCCAGCAGTCTAAAGGGGGTTTCCATATTCTACGAGCAGTACTTC.

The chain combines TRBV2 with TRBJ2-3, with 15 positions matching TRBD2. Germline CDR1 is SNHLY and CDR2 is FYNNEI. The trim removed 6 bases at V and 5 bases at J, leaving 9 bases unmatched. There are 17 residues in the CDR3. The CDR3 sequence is CASRGQMGLAGGDTQYF. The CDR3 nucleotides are TGTGCCAGCAGAGGACAGATGGGACTAGCGGGGGGAGATACGCAGTATTTT.

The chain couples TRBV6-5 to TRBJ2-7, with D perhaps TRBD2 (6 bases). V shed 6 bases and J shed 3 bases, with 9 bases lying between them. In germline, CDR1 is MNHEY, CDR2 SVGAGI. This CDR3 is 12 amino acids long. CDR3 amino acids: CASRTGLYEQYF. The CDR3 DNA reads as TGTGCCAGCAGAACGGGACTCTACGAGCAGTACTTC.

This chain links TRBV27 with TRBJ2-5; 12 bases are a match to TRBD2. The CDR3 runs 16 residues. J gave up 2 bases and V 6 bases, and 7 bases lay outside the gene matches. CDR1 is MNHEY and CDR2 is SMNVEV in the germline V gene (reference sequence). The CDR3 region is CASRPLLAGGQETQYF. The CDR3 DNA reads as TGTGCCAGCAGGCCCTTACTAGCGGGAGGACAAGAGACCCAGTACTTC.

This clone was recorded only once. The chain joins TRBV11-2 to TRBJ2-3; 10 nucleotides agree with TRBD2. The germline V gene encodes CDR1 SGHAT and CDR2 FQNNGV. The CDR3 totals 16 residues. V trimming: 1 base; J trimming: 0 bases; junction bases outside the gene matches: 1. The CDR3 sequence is CASSLVAGGSTDTQYF. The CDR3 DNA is TGTGCCAGCAGCTTAGTAGCGGGGGGAAGCACAGATACGCAGTATTTT.

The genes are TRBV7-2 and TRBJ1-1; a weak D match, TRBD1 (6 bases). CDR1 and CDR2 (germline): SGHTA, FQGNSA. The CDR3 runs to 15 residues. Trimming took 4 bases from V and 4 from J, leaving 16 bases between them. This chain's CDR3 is CASSYLGVGGTEAFF. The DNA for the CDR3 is TGTGCCAGCAGCTATCTTGGGGTAGGGGGCACTGAAGCTTTCTTT.